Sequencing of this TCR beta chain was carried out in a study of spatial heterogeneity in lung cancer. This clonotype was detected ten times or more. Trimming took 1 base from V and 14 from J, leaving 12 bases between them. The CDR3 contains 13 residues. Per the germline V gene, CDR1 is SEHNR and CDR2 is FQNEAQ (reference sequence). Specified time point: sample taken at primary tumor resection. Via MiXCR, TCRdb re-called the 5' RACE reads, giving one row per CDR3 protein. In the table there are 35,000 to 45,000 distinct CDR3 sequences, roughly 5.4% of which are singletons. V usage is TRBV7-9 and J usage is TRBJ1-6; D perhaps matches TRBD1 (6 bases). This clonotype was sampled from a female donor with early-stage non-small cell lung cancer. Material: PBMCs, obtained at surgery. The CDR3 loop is CASSLDQGITLHF. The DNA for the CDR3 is TGTGCCAGCAGCTTAGATCAGGGGATCACCCTCCACTTT.